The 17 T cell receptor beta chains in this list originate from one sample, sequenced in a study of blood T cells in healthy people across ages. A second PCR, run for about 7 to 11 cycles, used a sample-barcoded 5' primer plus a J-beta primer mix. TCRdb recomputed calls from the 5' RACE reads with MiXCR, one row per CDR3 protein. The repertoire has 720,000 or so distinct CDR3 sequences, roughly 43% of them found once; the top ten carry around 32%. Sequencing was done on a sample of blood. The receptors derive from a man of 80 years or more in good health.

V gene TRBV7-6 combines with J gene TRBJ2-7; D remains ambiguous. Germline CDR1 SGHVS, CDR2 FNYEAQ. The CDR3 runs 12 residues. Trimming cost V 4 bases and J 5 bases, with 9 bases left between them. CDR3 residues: CASSSNFNEQYF. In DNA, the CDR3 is TGTGCCAGCAGCTCCAATTTCAACGAGCAGTACTTC.

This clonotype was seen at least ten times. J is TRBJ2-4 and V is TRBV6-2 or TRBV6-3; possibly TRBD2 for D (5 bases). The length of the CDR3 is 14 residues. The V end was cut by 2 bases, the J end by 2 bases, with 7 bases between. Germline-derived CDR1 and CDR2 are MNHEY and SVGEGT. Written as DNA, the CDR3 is TGTGCCAGCAGTTACCGGGGTTCCAAAAACATTCAGTACTTC. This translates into CASSYRGSKNIQYF.

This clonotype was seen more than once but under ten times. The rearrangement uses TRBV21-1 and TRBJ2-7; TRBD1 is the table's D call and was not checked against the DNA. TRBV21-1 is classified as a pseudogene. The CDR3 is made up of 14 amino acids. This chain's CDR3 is CARGVWGARYEQYF. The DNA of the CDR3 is TGTGCCAGGGGGGTTTGGGGGGCGCGTTACGAGCAGTACTTC.

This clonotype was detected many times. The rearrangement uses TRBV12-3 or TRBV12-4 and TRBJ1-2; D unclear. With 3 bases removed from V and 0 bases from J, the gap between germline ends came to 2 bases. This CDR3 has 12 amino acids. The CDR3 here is CASSLTNYGYTF. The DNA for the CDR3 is TGTGCCAGCAGTTTGACTAACTATGGCTACACCTTC.

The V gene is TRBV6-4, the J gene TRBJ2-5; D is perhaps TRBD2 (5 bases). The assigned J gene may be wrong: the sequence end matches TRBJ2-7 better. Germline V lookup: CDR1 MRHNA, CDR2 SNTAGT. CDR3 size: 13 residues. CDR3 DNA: TGTGCCAGCAGGGGTACTAGAGTCTGCGAGCAGTACTTC. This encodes CASRGTRVCEQYF.

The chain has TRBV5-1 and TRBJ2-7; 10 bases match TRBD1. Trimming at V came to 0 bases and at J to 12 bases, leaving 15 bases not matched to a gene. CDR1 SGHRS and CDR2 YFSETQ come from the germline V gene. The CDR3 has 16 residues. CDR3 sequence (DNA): TGCGCCAGCAGCTTGGCGCCAGGGACAGGGGCGGTCCGTTGGTACTTC. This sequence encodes CASSLAPGTGAVRWYF.

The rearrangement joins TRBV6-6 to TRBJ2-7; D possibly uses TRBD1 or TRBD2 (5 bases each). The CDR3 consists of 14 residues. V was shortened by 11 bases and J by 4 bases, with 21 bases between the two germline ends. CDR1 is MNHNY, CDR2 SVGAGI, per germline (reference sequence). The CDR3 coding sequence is TGTGCCGGTAGGACGGGGCAGGGTGGATACGAGCAGTACTTC. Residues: CAGRTGQGGYEQYF.

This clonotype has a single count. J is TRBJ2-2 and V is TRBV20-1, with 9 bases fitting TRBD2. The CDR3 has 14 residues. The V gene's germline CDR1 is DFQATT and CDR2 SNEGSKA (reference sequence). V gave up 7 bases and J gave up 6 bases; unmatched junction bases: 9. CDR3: CSGQTSGYAGELFF. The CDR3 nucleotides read TGCAGTGGGCAGACTAGCGGTTATGCCGGGGAGCTGTTTTTT.

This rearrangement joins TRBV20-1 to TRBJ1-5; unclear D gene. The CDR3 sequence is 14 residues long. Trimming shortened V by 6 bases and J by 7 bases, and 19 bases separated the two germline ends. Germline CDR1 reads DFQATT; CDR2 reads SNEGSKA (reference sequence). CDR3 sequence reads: CSASGPGGSQPQHF. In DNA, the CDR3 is TGCAGTGCCTCCGGGCCCGGCGGAAGCCAGCCCCAGCATTTT.

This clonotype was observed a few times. The CDR3 here is CASSLTGPRLEQYF. The CDR3, as DNA: TGTGCCAGCAGCCTGACAGGGCCGAGGCTCGAGCAGTACTTC. V is TRBV3-1 and J is TRBJ2-5, with TRBD1 identical over 7 bases. The assigned J gene may be wrong: the sequence end matches TRBJ2-7 better. The CDR3 is 14 residues long. The V gene's germline CDR1 is LGHDT and CDR2 YNNKEL (reference sequence).

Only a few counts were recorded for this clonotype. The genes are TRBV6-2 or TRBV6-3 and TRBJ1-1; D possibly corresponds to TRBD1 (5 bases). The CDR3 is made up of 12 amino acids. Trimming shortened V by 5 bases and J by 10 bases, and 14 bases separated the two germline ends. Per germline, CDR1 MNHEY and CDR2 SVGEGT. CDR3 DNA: TGTGCCAGCAGTGCGAGGACATCTGGAGCTTTCTTT. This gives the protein CASSARTSGAFF.

CDR3 sequence reads: CASRQSLQVSYEQYF. The CDR3 DNA sequence: TGTGCCAGCAGACAGAGCCTACAAGTATCCTACGAGCAGTACTTC. The V and J genes are TRBV6-2 or TRBV6-3 and TRBJ2-7; unclear D gene. Germline V lookup: CDR1 MNHEY, CDR2 SVGEGT. The ends were cut back, 6 bases at V and 1 base at J, with 16 bases in the middle. The CDR3 is 15 amino acids.

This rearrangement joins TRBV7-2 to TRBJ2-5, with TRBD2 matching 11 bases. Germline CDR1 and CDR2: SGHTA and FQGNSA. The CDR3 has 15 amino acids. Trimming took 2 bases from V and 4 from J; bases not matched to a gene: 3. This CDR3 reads CASSLRLAGGETQYF. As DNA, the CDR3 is TGTGCCAGCAGCTTAAGGCTAGCGGGGGGAGAGACCCAGTACTTC.

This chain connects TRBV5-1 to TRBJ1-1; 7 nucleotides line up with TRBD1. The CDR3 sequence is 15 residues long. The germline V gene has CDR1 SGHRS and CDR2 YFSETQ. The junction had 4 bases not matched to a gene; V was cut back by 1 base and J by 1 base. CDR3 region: CASSLLGTENTEAFF. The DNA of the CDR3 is TGCGCCAGCAGCTTGCTCGGGACAGAGAACACTGAAGCTTTCTTT.

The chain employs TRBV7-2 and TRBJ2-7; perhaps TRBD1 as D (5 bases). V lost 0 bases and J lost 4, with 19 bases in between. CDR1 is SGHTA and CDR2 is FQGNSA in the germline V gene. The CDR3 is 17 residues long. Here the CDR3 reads CASSLATGRAVNYEQYF. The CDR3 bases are TGTGCCAGCAGCTTAGCAACAGGTCGTGCAGTTAATTACGAGCAGTACTTC. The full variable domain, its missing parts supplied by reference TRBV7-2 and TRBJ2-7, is GAGVSQSPSNKVTEKGKDVELRCDPISGHTALYWYRQSLGQGLEFLIYFQGNSAPDKSGLPSDRFSAERTGGSVSTLTIQRTQQEDSAVYLCASSLATGRAVNYEQYFGPGTRLTVT.

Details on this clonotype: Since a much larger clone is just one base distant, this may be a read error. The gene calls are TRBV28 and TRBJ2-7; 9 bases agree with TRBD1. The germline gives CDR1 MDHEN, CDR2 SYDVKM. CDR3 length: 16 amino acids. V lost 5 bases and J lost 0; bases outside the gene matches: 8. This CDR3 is CASSHPGTGTSYEQYF. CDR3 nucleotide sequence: TGTGCCAGCAGTCATCCCGGGACAGGGACCTCCTACGAGCAGTACTTC.

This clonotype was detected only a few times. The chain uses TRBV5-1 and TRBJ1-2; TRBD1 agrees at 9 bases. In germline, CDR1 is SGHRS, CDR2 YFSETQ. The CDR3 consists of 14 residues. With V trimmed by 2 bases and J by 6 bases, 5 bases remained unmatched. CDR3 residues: CASSLGQGINGYTF. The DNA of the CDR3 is TGCGCCAGCAGCTTAGGACAGGGGATCAATGGCTACACCTTC.